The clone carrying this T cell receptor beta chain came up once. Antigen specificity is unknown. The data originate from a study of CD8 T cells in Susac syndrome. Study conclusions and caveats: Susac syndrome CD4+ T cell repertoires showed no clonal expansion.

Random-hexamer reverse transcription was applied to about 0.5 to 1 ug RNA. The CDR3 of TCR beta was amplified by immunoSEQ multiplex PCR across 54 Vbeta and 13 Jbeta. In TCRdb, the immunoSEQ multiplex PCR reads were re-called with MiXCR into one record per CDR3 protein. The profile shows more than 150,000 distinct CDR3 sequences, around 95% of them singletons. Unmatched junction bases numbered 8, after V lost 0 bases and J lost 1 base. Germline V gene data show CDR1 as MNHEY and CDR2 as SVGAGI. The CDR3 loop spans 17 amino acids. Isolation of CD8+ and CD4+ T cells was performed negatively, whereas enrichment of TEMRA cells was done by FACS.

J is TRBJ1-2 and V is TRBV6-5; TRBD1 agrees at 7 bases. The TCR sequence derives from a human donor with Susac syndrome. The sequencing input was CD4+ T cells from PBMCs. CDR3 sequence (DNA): TGTGCCAGCAGTTACTCGGGACAGCCCAAGATTAACTATGGCTACACCTTC. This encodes CASSYSGQPKINYGYTF.